One sample yielded the 10 T cell receptor beta chains listed below, sequenced in a study of monozygotic twins with inflammatory bowel disease. From its re-call of the 5' RACE reads, TCRdb lists each CDR3 protein once, without DNA. The table lists over 110,000 distinct CDR3 sequences, with 2.4% in the top ten. Material: blood. Receptors originate from a human donor with ulcerative colitis or Crohn's disease, or a healthy co-twin of an affected twin (not recorded which).

The chain couples TRBV20-1 to TRBJ1-5. The CDR3 is 15 amino acids. CDR1 and CDR2 from the germline V gene are DFQATT and SNEGSKA (reference sequence). CDR3 region: CSAREGRIGNQPQHF.

V is TRBV6-5 and J is TRBJ2-7; the D call of TRBD1 rests on TCRdb alone, since no DNA is present to check it. The CDR3 is 17 amino acids. Germline V gene sequence: CDR1 MNHEY, CDR2 SVGAGI. CDR3 amino acids: CASSLAWGTGGSYEQYF.

The V gene is TRBV5-4, the J gene TRBJ2-5. The germline CDR1 and CDR2 sequences are SGHNT and YYREEE (reference sequence). The CDR3 covers 14 residues. Here the CDR3 reads CASSLGRWEETQYF.

The rearrangement uses TRBV20-1 and TRBJ2-4; the D gene TCRdb calls, TRBD2, cannot be checked with no DNA. Germline CDR1 DFQATT, CDR2 SNEGSKA (reference sequence). This CDR3 is 16 amino acids long. CDR3 in amino acids: CSARVAGSSFGNIQYF.

The chain recombines TRBV11-2 with TRBJ1-4; the TCRdb call, TRBD1, lacks DNA for checking. Germline V lookup: CDR1 SGHAT, CDR2 FQNNGV. This CDR3 has 14 residues. CDR3 region: CASSPGQLNEKLFF.

This sequence joins TRBV5-1 and TRBJ2-5; TCRdb indicates TRBD1, and absent DNA this call remains unverified. Per the germline V gene, CDR1 is SGHRS and CDR2 is YFSETQ. CDR3 length: 14 residues. The CDR3 here is CASRRGQGRETQYF. Combining the CDR3 with reference TRBV5-1 and TRBJ2-5 gives the whole variable domain KAGVTQTPRYLIKTRGQQVTLSCSPISGHRSVSWYQQTPGQGLQFLFEYFSETQRNKGNFPGRFSGRQFSNSRSEMNVSTLELGDSALYLCASRRGQGRETQYFGPGTRLLVL.

The chain links TRBV5-5 to TRBJ2-7; absent DNA, TCRdb's TRBD1 call cannot be checked. Germline V gene sequence: CDR1 SGHKS, CDR2 YYEKEE (reference sequence). The CDR3 runs 15 residues. CDR3 sequence: CASSQTGTKAYEQYF.

This chain links TRBV6-2 or TRBV6-3 with TRBJ2-7; TCRdb reports TRBD2, a call that lacks DNA to check it against. The germline gives CDR1 MNHEY, CDR2 SVGEGT. The CDR3 is made up of 17 amino acids. CDR3 in amino acids: CASSYVLRGAKVREQYF.

This sequence joins TRBV6-1 and TRBJ2-2. The CDR3 length is 14 residues. Germline V gives CDR1 MNHNS, CDR2 SASEGT. CDR3 protein: CASSQAVWNGELFF.

The genes are TRBV20-1 and TRBJ1-1; TCRdb proposes TRBD1, but this gene call is untestable without DNA. CDR1 and CDR2 from the germline V gene are DFQATT and SNEGSKA (reference sequence). CDR3 length: 14 amino acids. This CDR3 is CSARSNTGRIEAFF.